This T cell receptor beta chain derives from a study of T cells in women clearing cervical HPV infection. Assay: immunoSEQ multiplex PCR; the TCRdb copy retains only in-frame clones and omits some. The sample totals 35,000 to 45,000 clones. The clonotype was recovered from a woman aged 18 to 69 with a cervical HPV16 infection that either progressed to CIN3+ or cleared (not recorded which). What was sequenced was blood buffy coat.

The CDR3 here is CASSLGLAGETQYF. The CDR3 bases that were read are TGTGCCAGCAGCTTGGGACTAGCGGGAGAGACC. This chain uses TRBV7-3 with TRBJ2-5; 12 nucleotides match TRBD2. The CDR3 end lies 3 residues beyond the end of the read and is filled in from the germline J gene. The CDR3 consists of 14 residues. J was trimmed by 4 bases and V by 3 bases; bases with no gene match: 0. Germline assignment: CDR1 SGHTA and CDR2 FQGTGA.